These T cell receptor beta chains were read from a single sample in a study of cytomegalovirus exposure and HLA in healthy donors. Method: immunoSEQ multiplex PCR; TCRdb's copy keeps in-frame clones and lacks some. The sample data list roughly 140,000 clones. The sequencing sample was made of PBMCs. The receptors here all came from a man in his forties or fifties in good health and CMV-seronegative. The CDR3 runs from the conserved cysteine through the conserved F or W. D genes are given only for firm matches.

CASSVAPGAEQYF TGTGCCAGCAGTGTGGCACCTGGGGCCGAGCAGTACTTC TRBJ2-7 TRBV2 .
CASSIGAGVGGGYTF TGTGCCAGTAGTATTGGAGCAGGGGTAGGGGGTGGCTACACCTTC TRBJ1-2 TRBV19 .
CASSPSGVRGSPLHF TGTGCCAGCAGCCCCAGTGGGGTGCGGGGCTCACCCCTCCACTTT TRBJ1-6 TRBV7-2 .
CASSTRQGFYEQYF TGTGCCAGCAGTACCAGACAGGGGTTCTACGAGCAGTACTTC TRBJ2-7 TRBV6-1 TRBD1
CASSLETGQNTGELFF TGTGCCAGCAGCTTAGAGACGGGACAGAACACCGGGGAGCTGTTTTTT TRBJ2-2 TRBV7-9 .
CASSDTRGGTDTQYF TGTGCCAGCAGTGATACCCGGGGGGGCACAGATACGCAGTATTTT TRBJ2-3 TRBV6-1 TRBD2
CASSKEPGTGYGYTF TGTGCCAGCTCAAAAGAGCCCGGGACTGGCTATGGCTACACCTTC TRBJ1-2 TRBV18 .
CAISKTDNQPQHF TGTGCCATCAGCAAGACAGACAATCAGCCCCAGCATTTT TRBJ1-5 TRBV10-3 .
CASSAPGTRDTQYF TGTGCCAGCAGTGCCCCCGGGACTAGGGATACGCAGTATTTT TRBJ2-3 TRBV6-1 TRBD2
CASTPGEKLFF TGTGCCAGCACCCCCGGGGAAAAACTGTTTTTT TRBJ1-4 TRBV7-2 .
CASSPDSGVNTEAFF TGTGCCAGCTCACCCGACAGCGGGGTGAACACTGAAGCTTTCTTT TRBJ1-1 TRBV18 .
CASSGTGAPYEQYF TGTGCCAGCAGCGGCACAGGGGCACCCTACGAGCAGTACTTC TRBJ2-7 TRBV4-2 TRBD1
CASSQESPSERTGYEQYF TGTGCCAGCAGCCAAGAAAGTCCAAGCGAAAGGACAGGCTACGAGCAGTACTTC TRBJ2-7 TRBV4-2 TRBD1
CAISEAVTGELFF TGTGCCATCAGTGAGGCGGTAACCGGGGAGCTGTTTTTT TRBJ2-2 TRBV10-3 .
CASSLYWGLPRYYGYTF TGTGCCAGCAGTTTATACTGGGGACTCCCAAGATACTATGGCTACACCTTC TRBJ1-2 TRBV27 .
CASSLGAEKLFF TGTGCCAGCAGCTTGGGGGCCGAAAAACTGTTTTTT TRBJ1-4 TRBV5-5 .
CASSLPGQGKLFF TGTGCCAGCAGCCTTCCGGGACAGGGAAAACTGTTTTTT TRBJ1-4 TRBV6-5 TRBD1
CASREGTSTDTQYF TGTGCCAGTAGGGAGGGTACTAGCACAGATACGCAGTATTTT TRBJ2-3 TRBV6-1 TRBD2
CASSPGGGTYNSPLHF TGTGCCAGCTCACCTGGGGGCGGAACCTATAATTCACCCCTCCACTTT TRBJ1-6 TRBV18 .
CASSIGSYNEQFF TGTGCCAGTAGTATAGGGAGCTACAATGAGCAGTTCTTC TRBJ2-1 TRBV19 .
CASSQATGNTGELFF TGCGCCAGCAGCCAAGCGACAGGGAACACCGGGGAGCTGTTTTTT TRBJ2-2 TRBV4-3 .
CASSLGTARFYGYTF TGTGCCAGCTCACTCGGGACAGCAAGATTCTATGGCTACACCTTC TRBJ1-2 TRBV18 TRBD1
CASSSQTGDREKLFF TGTGCCAGCAGTAGCCAGACAGGGGACCGTGAAAAACTGTTTTTT TRBJ1-4 TRBV25-1 TRBD1
CASSLTSGITGELFF TGTGCCAGCAGCTTAACTAGCGGAATCACCGGGGAGCTGTTTTTT TRBJ2-2 TRBV11-2 TRBD2
CASSASQGRYNSPLHF TGTGCCAGCAGCGCCTCTCAGGGTCGTTATAATTCACCCCTCCACTTT TRBJ1-6 TRBV7-8 .
CAISASSYDEQYF TGTGCCATCAGTGCTTCTAGTTATGACGAGCAGTACTTC TRBJ2-7 TRBV10-3 .
CASSVQASGYNEQFF TGTGCCAGCAGCGTACAGGCTAGCGGGTACAATGAGCAGTTCTTC TRBJ2-1 TRBV9 TRBD2